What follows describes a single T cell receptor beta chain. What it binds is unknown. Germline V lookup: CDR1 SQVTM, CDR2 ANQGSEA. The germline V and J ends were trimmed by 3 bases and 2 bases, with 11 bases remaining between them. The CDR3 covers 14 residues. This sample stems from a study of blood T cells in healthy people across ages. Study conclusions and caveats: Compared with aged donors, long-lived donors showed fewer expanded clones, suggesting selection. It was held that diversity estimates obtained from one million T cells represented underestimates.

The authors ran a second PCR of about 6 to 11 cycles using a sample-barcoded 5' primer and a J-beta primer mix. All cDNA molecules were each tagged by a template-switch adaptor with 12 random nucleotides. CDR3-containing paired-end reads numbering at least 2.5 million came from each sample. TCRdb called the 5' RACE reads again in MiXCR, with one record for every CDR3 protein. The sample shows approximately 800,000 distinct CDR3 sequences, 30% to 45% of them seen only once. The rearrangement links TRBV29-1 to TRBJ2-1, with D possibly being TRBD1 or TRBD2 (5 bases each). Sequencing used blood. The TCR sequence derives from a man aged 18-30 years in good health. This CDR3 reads CSVEHRGPYNEQFF. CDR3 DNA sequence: TGCAGCGTTGAGCATCGGGGCCCCTACAATGAGCAGTTCTTC.